A single TCR beta chain is shown here with its context. The DNA is left out, because the CDR3 cannot be placed on it with certainty; the CDR3 is given as TCRdb lists it. The CDR3 spans 18 amino acids, including both terminal residues. The germline V gene encodes CDR1 SGHTA and CDR2 FQGNSA. This sample is part of a study of blood T cell repertoires in COVID-19. Study background: Italy, Spain and the United States were the sources of the convalescent and acute COVID-19 samples. PBMCs, B-cell-depleted T cells, or T cells provided the cDNA or gDNA that made up the material.

In the original processing: Estimated nucleated cell counts came from reference gene primer amplification. Repertoires were generated with immunoSEQ multiplex PCR, while TCRdb's copy carries only in-frame clones and drops some. The V and J calls and clone size were taken over from that table, and D and trimming were inferred from the DNA. The data contain approximately 430,000 clones, 70% to 90% of them singletons. The genes are TRBV7-2 and TRBJ2-5; the table's D gene call, TRBD2, was not cross checked with the DNA. Sequencing input: peripheral blood. The clonotype originates from a woman under 40 with active or convalescent COVID-19. Here the CDR3 reads CASSLEGTSGSFLETQYF.